This T cell receptor beta chain derives from a study of T cells in Graves' hyperthyroidism and ophthalmopathy. This clonotype has only a few counts. RNA transcripts yielded amplified TCR beta CDR3 regions. Primed by the HTBI set, a first-round RT-PCR was run on the TCR CDR3. TCRdb processed the multiplex PCR reads anew with MiXCR; each CDR3 protein has one entry. The profile shows some 530,000 distinct CDR3 sequences, approximately 23% of them singletons. V lost 1 base to trimming and J lost 5 bases; unmatched junction nucleotides: 4. CDR3 length: 14 amino acids. J is TRBJ2-5 and V is TRBV12-3 or TRBV12-4, with 7 positions matching TRBD1. The TCR originated in a woman aged 70-85 years with Graves' ophthalmopathy. Sequences were obtained from blood. CDR3 region: CASSLGGGWETQYF. CDR3 DNA sequence: TGTGCCAGCAGTTTAGGAGGGGGCTGGGAGACCCAGTACTTC.